This T cell receptor beta chain was documented in a study of PD-1 blockade in classical Hodgkin lymphoma. The CDR3 totals 15 residues. J was trimmed by 4 bases and V by 6 bases; bases with no gene match: 6. CDR1 and CDR2 from the germline V gene are MDHEN and SYDVKM. The protocol was immunoSEQ multiplex PCR, while the TCRdb copy is restricted to in-frame clones and leaves out a portion. The data hold around 40,000 clones, with 71% observed a single time. Every patient experienced relapse after autologous stem cell transplantation, and brentuximab vedotin exposure varied. The sequencing used peripheral blood mononuclear cells (PBMCs), collected at baseline. The TCR sequence derives from a human donor with classical Hodgkin lymphoma. The V gene is TRBV28, the J gene TRBJ1-2, with TRBD1 identical over 12 bases. CDR3 DNA: TGTGCCAGCAGGGGACAGGGGGCGTTGCCCTATGGCTACACCTTC. Translated, it gives CASRGQGALPYGYTF.